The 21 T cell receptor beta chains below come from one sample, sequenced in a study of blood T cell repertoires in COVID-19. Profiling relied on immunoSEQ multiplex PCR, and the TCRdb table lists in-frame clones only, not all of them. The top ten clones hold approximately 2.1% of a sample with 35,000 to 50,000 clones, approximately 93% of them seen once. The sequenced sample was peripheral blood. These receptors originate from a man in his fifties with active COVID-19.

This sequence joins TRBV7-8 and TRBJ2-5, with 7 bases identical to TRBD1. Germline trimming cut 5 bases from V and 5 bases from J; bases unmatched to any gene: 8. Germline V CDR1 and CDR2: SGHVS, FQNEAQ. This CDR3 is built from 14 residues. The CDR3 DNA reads TGTGCCAGCAGCGTGAGAGGGGGCTTGGAGACCCAGTACTTC. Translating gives CASSVRGGLETQYF.

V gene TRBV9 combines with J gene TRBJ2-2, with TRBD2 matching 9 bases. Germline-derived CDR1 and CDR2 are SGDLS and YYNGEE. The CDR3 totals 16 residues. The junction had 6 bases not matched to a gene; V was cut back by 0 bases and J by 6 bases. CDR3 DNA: TGTGCCAGCAGCGTAGCTCTAGCGGGAAGAGCCGGGGAGCTGTTTTTT. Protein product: CASSVALAGRAGELFF.

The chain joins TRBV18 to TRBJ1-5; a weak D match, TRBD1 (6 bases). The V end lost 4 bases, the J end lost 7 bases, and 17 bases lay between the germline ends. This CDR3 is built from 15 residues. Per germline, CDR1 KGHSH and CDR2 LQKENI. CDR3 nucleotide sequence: TGTGCCAGCTCACAAACAACAGGGATTGGACAGCCCCAGCATTTT. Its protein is CASSQTTGIGQPQHF.

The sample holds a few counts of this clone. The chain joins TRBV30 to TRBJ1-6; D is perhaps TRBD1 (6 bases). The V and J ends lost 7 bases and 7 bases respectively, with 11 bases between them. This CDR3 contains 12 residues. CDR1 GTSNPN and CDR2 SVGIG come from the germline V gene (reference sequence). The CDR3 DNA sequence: TGTGCCTACCGGGGGGCCAATTCACCCCTCCACTTT. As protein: CAYRGANSPLHF.

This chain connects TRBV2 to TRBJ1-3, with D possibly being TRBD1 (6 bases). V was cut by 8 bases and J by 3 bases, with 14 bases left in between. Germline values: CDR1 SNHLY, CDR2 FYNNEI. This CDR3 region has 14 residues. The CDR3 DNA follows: TGTGCCAGCCAGGGGCTGCTAGGTGGAAACACCATATATTTT. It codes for CASQGLLGGNTIYF.

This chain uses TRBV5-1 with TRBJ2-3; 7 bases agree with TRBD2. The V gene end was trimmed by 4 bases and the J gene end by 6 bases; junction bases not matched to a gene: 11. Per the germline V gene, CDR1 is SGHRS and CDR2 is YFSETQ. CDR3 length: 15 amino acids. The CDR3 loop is CASSLSGPFTDTQYF. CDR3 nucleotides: TGCGCCAGCAGCCTTAGCGGGCCCTTCACGGATACGCAGTATTTT.

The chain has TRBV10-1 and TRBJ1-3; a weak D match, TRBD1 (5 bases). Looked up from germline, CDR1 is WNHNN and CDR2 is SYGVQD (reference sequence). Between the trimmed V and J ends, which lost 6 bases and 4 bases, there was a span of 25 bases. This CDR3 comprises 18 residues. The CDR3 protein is CASRARPLDRTPGNTIYF. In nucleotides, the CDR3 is TGCGCCAGCAGAGCCCGGCCCCTCGACAGAACACCAGGAAACACCATATATTTT.

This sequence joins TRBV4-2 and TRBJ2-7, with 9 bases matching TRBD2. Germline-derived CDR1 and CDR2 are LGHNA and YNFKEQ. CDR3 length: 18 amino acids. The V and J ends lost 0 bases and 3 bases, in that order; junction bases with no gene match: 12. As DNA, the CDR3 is TGTGCCAGCAGCCAAGACCTGGGCGGGAGGGATTTTTTCTACGAGCAGTACTTC. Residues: CASSQDLGGRDFFYEQYF.

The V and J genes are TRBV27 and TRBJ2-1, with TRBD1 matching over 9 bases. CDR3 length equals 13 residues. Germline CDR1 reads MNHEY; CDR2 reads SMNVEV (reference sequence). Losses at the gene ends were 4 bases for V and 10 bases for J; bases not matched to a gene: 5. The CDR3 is CASSWGQGSEQFF. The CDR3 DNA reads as TGTGCCAGCAGTTGGGGACAGGGATCGGAGCAGTTCTTC.

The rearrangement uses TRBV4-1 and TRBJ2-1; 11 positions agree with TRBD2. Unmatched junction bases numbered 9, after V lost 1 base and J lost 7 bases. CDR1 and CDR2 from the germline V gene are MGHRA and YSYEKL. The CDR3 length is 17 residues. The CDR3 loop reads CASSQGIAGGLTNEQFF. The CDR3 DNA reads TGCGCCAGCAGCCAAGGGATAGCGGGGGGGCTCACTAATGAGCAGTTCTTC.

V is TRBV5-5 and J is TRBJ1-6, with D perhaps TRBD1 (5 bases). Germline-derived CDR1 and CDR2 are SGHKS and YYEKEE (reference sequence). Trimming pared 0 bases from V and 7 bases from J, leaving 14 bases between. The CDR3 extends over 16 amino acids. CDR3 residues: CASSLGTLQGNSPLHF. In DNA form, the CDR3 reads TGTGCCAGCAGCTTGGGGACACTCCAAGGGAATTCACCCCTCCACTTT. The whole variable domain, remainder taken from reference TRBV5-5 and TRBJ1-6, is DAGVTQSPTHLIKTRGQQVTLRCSPISGHKSVSWYQQVLGQGPQFIFQYYEKEERGRGNFPDRFSARQFPNYSSELNVNALLLGDSALYLCASSLGTLQGNSPLHFGNGTRLTVT.

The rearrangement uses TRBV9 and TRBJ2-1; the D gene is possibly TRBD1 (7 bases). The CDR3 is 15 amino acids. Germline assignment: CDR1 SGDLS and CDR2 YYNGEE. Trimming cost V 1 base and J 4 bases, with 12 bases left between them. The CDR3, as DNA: TGTGCCAGCAGCGTACAGGGGGGCCGATACAATGAGCAGTTCTTC. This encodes CASSVQGGRYNEQFF.

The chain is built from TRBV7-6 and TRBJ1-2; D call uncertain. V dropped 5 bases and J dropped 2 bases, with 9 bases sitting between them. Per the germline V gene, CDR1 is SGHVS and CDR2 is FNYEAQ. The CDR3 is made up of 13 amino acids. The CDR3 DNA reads TGTGCCAGCAGCCGCTCAGAAAACTATGGCTACACCTTC. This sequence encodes CASSRSENYGYTF.

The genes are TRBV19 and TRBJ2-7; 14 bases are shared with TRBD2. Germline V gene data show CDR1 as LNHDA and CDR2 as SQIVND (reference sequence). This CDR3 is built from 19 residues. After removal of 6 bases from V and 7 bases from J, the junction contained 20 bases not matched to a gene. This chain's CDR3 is CASREPAGTSGSGGGEQYF. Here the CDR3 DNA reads TGTGCCAGTAGGGAGCCGGCCGGGACTAGCGGGAGCGGAGGTGGGGAGCAGTACTTC.

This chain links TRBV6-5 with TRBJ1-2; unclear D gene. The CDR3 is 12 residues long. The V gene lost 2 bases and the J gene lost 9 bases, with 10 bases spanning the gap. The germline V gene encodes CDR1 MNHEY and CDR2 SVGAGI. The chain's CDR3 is CASSYEGSSYTF. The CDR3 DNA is TGTGCCAGCAGTTACGAGGGTTCTAGCTACACCTTC.

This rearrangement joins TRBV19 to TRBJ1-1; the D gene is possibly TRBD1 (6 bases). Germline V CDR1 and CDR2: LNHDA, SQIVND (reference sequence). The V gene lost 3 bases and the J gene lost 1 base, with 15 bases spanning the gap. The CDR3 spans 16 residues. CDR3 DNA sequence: TGTGCCAGTAGTATTTGGGGGGGCGCGGGGAACACTGAAGCTTTCTTT. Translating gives CASSIWGGAGNTEAFF.

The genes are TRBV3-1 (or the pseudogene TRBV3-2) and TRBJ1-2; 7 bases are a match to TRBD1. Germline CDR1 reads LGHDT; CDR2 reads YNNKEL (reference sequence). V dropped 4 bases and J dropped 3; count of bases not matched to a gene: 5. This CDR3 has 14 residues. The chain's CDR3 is CASSPDRDYYGYTF. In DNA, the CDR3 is TGTGCCAGCAGCCCCGACAGGGATTACTATGGCTACACCTTC.

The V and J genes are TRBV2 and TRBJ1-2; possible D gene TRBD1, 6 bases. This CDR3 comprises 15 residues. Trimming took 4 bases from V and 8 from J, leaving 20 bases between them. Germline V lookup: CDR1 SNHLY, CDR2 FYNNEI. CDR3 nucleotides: TGTGCCAGCAGTGCGAACGACAGGTTTTCAGGAGGCTACACCTTC. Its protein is CASSANDRFSGGYTF.

CDR3 sequence (DNA): TGTGCCAGCAGCTTAGGGGGGACAGGGAGCGAGCAGTTCTTC. Its protein is CASSLGGTGSEQFF. The J gene is TRBJ2-1, the V gene TRBV7-9; TRBD1 aligns across 9 bases. Germline CDR1 reads SEHNR; CDR2 reads FQNEAQ (reference sequence). This CDR3 is built from 14 residues. Trimming removed 1 base from V and 10 bases from J; junction bases left unmatched: 5.

The chain's CDR3 is CASSQGTRTPGTREQFF. Written as DNA, the CDR3 is TGCGCCAGCAGTCAGGGCACCAGAACACCCGGGACTCGAGAGCAGTTCTTC. The genes are TRBV23-1 and TRBJ2-1, with D tentatively TRBD2 (6 bases). TRBV23-1 is given ORF status, its function remaining uncertain. With 3 bases removed from V and 10 bases from J, the gap between germline ends came to 25 bases. This CDR3 is built from 17 residues.

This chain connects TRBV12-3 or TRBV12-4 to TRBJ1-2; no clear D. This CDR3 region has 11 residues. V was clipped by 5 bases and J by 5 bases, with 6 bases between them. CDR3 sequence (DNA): TGTGCCAGCAGTAGCCGTTATGGCTACACCTTC. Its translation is CASSSRYGYTF.